This TCR beta chain originates from a study of cytomegalovirus exposure and HLA in healthy donors. For the study at large: Among the 300 to 400 donors who were genotyped, around 77% fell in the genetic ancestry cluster that is associated with self-reported Caucasian donors. Findings of the study overall: Donors were assumed by presence/absence analyses to have roughly uniform sequencing depth. Judged likely to be a sequencing artifact was a cluster of highly shared sequence variants. For TCR beta chains, V- and J-gene trimming was later linked to a missense DCLRE1C variant.

PCR involved 60 Vbeta and 13 Jbeta primers. Method: immunoSEQ multiplex PCR; TCRdb's copy keeps in-frame clones and lacks some. This sample has roughly 70,000 clones, with 74% found just once. Trimming at V came to 7 bases and at J to 0 bases, leaving 3 bases not matched to a gene. Germline V CDR1 and CDR2: SGDLS, YYNGEE. The CDR3 contains 15 residues. This clone was counted between two and nine times. What it binds is unknown. Sequencing input: PBMCs. The source is a human donor in good health. The genes are TRBV9 and TRBJ2-6; 8 nucleotides line up with TRBD1. CDR3 residues: CASSTGASGANVLTF. The CDR3 DNA reads TGTGCCAGCTCGACAGGGGCCTCTGGGGCCAACGTCCTGACTTTC. Together with reference TRBV9 and TRBJ2-6, the CDR3 gives the full variable domain: DSGVTQTPKHLITATGQRVTLRCSPRSGDLSVYWYQQSLDQGLQFLIQYYNGEERAKGNILERFSAQQFPDLHSELNLSSLELGDSALYFCASSTGASGANVLTFGAGSRLTVL.